These 2 T cell receptor beta chains were all obtained from the same sample, sequenced in a study of spatial heterogeneity in lung cancer. The study's findings and limits: Within tumors, counts of expanded alpha and beta TCRs tracked tumor mutation counts.

Time point denoted: sample taken at primary tumor resection. Via MiXCR, TCRdb re-called the 5' RACE reads, giving one row per CDR3 protein. The top ten hold over 8% of the sample, which has around 3,600 distinct CDR3 sequences, around 15% seen once. These receptors' antigens are unknown. This sample comprised lung tumor tissue, obtained at surgery. All receptors come from a female donor with early-stage non-small cell lung cancer.

The chain combines TRBV28 with TRBJ1-5, with a tentative D call TRBD1 (5 bases). This CDR3 is built from 17 residues. CDR1 is MDHEN, CDR2 SYDVKM, per germline. Trimming removed 5 bases from V and 0 bases from J, with 17 bases in between. CDR3 bases: TGTGCCAGCAGTGCCCGGGACGTAGGATATAGCAATCAGCCCCAGCATTTT. This gives the protein CASSARDVGYSNQPQHF.

The chain has TRBV5-1 and TRBJ2-6, with TRBD1 matching over 10 bases. CDR1 is SGHRS, CDR2 YFSETQ, per germline. With 5 bases clipped from V and 2 bases from J, the junction kept 7 bases outside the gene matches. The CDR3 has 17 residues. CDR3 sequence: CASRRDRGSAGANVLTF. In DNA, the CDR3 is TGCGCCAGCAGGAGGGACAGGGGATCCGCTGGGGCCAACGTCCTGACTTTC.